These 9 T cell receptor beta chains originate from one sample sequenced in a study of T cells after yellow fever vaccination. TCRdb reprocessed the 5' RACE reads with MiXCR, giving one entry per CDR3 protein. This sample yields around 310,000 distinct CDR3 sequences, of which around 4% are seen a single time; about a quarter belongs to the top ten. The material was PBMCs, obtained on the day of the yellow fever booster vaccination. These receptors were obtained from a young man who received the YFV17D yellow fever vaccine.

This clonotype was seen more than once but under ten times. The chain links TRBV5-6 to TRBJ2-2; weak D call: TRBD2 (6 bases). Deletions cut 2 bases from V and 5 bases from J, with 13 bases between. The CDR3 is 15 amino acids. CDR1 SGHDT and CDR2 YYEEEE come from the germline V gene. The CDR3 region is CASSLVDRETGELFF. The CDR3 coding sequence is TGTGCCAGCAGCTTAGTGGACCGGGAGACCGGGGAGCTGTTTTTT.

The V call is TRBV6-6, the J call TRBJ2-5; the D gene is possibly TRBD1 (5 bases). Trimming left V 6 bases short and J 0 bases short, with 20 bases between. This CDR3 has 17 residues. The V gene's germline CDR1 is MNHNY and CDR2 SVGAGI (reference sequence). The DNA for the CDR3 is TGTGCCAGCAGCCAAAGGAAGGGGCCTGTTAACCAAGAGACCCAGTACTTC. It specifies CASSQRKGPVNQETQYF.

This clonotype was seen a handful of times. The rearrangement joins TRBV2 to TRBJ1-1; tentative D call: TRBD1 (5 bases). The V end was cut by 7 bases, the J end by 5 bases, with 11 bases between. Germline V gene sequence: CDR1 SNHLY, CDR2 FYNNEI. This CDR3 spans 12 amino acids. Here the CDR3 DNA reads TGTGCCAGCAATCTCCAGGGTACTGAAGCTTTCTTT. Protein: CASNLQGTEAFF. Looking up the rest from reference TRBV2 and TRBJ1-1 gives the full variable domain: EPEVTQTPSHQVTQMGQEVILRCVPISNHLYFYWYRQILGQKVEFLVSFYNNEISEKSEIFDDQFSVERPDGSNFTLKIRSTKLEDSAMYFCASNLQGTEAFFGQGTRLTVV.

The chain employs TRBV3-1 and TRBJ1-2; 12 nucleotides agree with TRBD1. The CDR3 runs 16 residues. Germline V gene lookup returns CDR1 LGHDT and CDR2 YNNKEL (reference sequence). Germline trimming cut 1 base from V and 3 bases from J; bases unmatched to any gene: 3. The CDR3 nucleotides read TGTGCCAGCAGCCAAGCGGGACAGGGGGCTGACTATGGCTACACCTTC. Protein sequence: CASSQAGQGADYGYTF.

The V gene is TRBV4-3, the J gene TRBJ2-7, with TRBD2 matching 7 bases. This CDR3 contains 17 residues. Germline trimming cut 1 base from V and 2 bases from J; bases unmatched to any gene: 11. Germline V CDR1 and CDR2: LGHNA, YSLEER. Here the CDR3 reads CASSQVSPQRGTYEQYF. Here the CDR3 DNA reads TGCGCCAGCAGCCAAGTTTCCCCCCAGCGGGGTACCTACGAGCAGTACTTC.

This clonotype was detected a few times. CDR3 in DNA: TGTGCCAGCAGCTTATTAGGGCAGGGGTTCGACGAGCAGTACGTC. Translated, it gives CASSLLGQGFDEQYV. The chain combines TRBV7-8 with TRBJ2-7, with D maybe TRBD1 (6 bases). The germline gives CDR1 SGHVS, CDR2 FQNEAQ. V was trimmed by 2 bases and J by 5 bases, leaving 16 bases between them. This CDR3 comprises 15 residues.

The V gene is TRBV6-5, the J gene TRBJ1-1; tentative D call: TRBD1 (6 bases). This CDR3 region has 12 residues. CDR1 and CDR2 (germline): MNHEY, SVGAGI. V was clipped by 6 bases and J by 1 base, with 6 bases between them. The CDR3 reads CASRTGNTEAFF. The CDR3 DNA follows: TGTGCCAGCAGGACAGGGAACACTGAAGCTTTCTTT.

There are a few counts of this clonotype. The chain uses TRBV6-6 and TRBJ1-2; the match to TRBD1 covers 9 bases. The CDR3 spans 14 residues. The germline CDR1 and CDR2 sequences are MNHNY and SVGAGI (reference sequence). The ends lost 0 bases at V and 8 bases at J; junction bases unmatched: 4. CDR3 in DNA: TGTGCCAGCAGTTACTCTAGGACAGGGGACGGCTACACCTTC. Protein sequence: CASSYSRTGDGYTF.

There are many counts of this clonotype. The chain links TRBV5-1 to TRBJ1-4; D not resolved. The CDR3 covers 15 residues. Germline CDR1 SGHRS, CDR2 YFSETQ. Trimming shortened V by 3 bases and J by 8 bases, and 17 bases separated the two germline ends. The CDR3 spells CASSSTGSEGEKLFF. Here the CDR3 DNA reads TGCGCCAGCAGCTCGACGGGCTCCGAAGGGGAAAAACTGTTTTTT.